A single sample gave rise to the 7 T cell receptor beta chains below, sequenced in a study of cytomegalovirus exposure and HLA in healthy donors. Primers for the PCR totalled 60 Vbeta and 13 Jbeta. Only in-frame clones appear in the TCRdb table, and some are missing; sequencing was by immunoSEQ multiplex PCR. This table has roughly 170,000 clones, approximately 71% appearing once. Sequenced input: PBMCs. The receptors originated from a girl between 10 and 17 years old in good health and CMV-seronegative.

This clone was recorded once. The V and J genes are TRBV5-1 and TRBJ2-7, with D maybe TRBD1 (6 bases). V dropped 4 bases and J dropped 3 bases, with 11 bases sitting between them. Germline V gene lookup returns CDR1 SGHRS and CDR2 YFSETQ. The CDR3 consists of 13 residues. CDR3 bases: TGCGCCAGCAGCCTCGGACAGTTCTACGAGCAGTACTTC. It encodes CASSLGQFYEQYF.

The V and J genes are TRBV7-6 and TRBJ2-3, with TRBD2 as a possible D gene (5 bases). CDR1 and CDR2 (germline): SGHVS, FNYEAQ. V gave up 3 bases and J gave up 2 bases, with 12 bases separating them. The CDR3 sequence is 15 residues long. CDR3 sequence reads: CASSLDSITTDTQYF. As DNA, the CDR3 is TGTGCCAGCAGCTTGGACTCCATCACCACAGATACGCAGTATTTT.

V usage is TRBV6-6 and J usage is TRBJ2-3; TRBD2 aligns across 7 bases. The CDR3 runs to 14 residues. Germline-derived CDR1 and CDR2 are MNHNY and SVGAGI (reference sequence). Trimming cost V 6 bases and J 2 bases; bases outside gene matches: 5. This CDR3 reads CASRRGSFTDTQYF. CDR3 sequence (DNA): TGTGCCAGCAGGCGGGGGAGTTTCACAGATACGCAGTATTTT.

V gene TRBV10-2 combines with J gene TRBJ2-1; 10 bases fit TRBD2. The V gene end was trimmed by 6 bases and the J gene end by 3 bases; junction bases not matched to a gene: 5. Germline values: CDR1 WSHSY, CDR2 SAAADI. The CDR3 spans 15 residues. In nucleotides, the CDR3 is TGCGCCAGCAGAGGGACTAGCGCCCTCTACAATGAGCAGTTCTTC. Amino acids: CASRGTSALYNEQFF.

As DNA, the CDR3 is TGTGCCGGGCGTCGCAGGTCAAGCTCTGGGGCCAACGTCCTGACTTTC. It yields the protein CAGRRRSSSGANVLTF. The V gene is TRBV30, the J gene TRBJ2-6; D is unclear. Germline assignment: CDR1 GTSNPN and CDR2 SVGIG (reference sequence). Trimming pared 8 bases from V and 0 bases from J, leaving 17 bases between. CDR3 length equals 16 residues.

The chain recombines TRBV27 with TRBJ1-2; D gene unclear. Between the trimmed V and J ends, which lost 8 bases and 8 bases, there was a span of 6 bases. Germline loops: CDR1 MNHEY, CDR2 SMNVEV (reference sequence). The CDR3 covers 9 residues. CDR3 bases: TGTGCCAGCCCCCTAGGCTACACCTTC. Amino acid sequence: CASPLGYTF.

This clone was observed once. V is TRBV5-6 and J is TRBJ2-3; a possible D gene is TRBD2 (5 bases). The length of the CDR3 is 12 residues. CDR1 and CDR2 from the germline V gene are SGHDT and YYEEEE. The ends were cut back, 10 bases at V and 5 bases at J, with 14 bases in the middle. This CDR3 reads CAAGREKDTQYF. Written as DNA, the CDR3 is TGTGCCGCCGGTAGGGAGAAAGATACGCAGTATTTT.